A selection of T cell receptor beta chains follows, all from one sample in a study of early T cells in non-severe SARS-CoV-2 infection. TCRdb used MiXCR to reprocess the 5' RACE reads, holding one entry per CDR3 protein. The profile covers some 96,000 distinct CDR3 sequences, with more than 9.5% appearing a single time and approximately 4.5% taken by the ten largest. Sequenced material: whole blood, taken at baseline. The receptors come from an adult who was a healthcare worker with PCR-confirmed SARS-CoV-2 infection or an uninfected control (not recorded which). Both conserved end residues are part of each CDR3. A D gene is named only where the DNA matches it firmly. Expanded clones get a size class; other rows say once, few or many, or leave the size out.

few	-	TRBV5-1	TRBJ2-1	TGCGCCAGCAGCTTGTCTTCCAGAAATGAGCAGTTCTTC	CASSLSSRNEQFF
-	TRBD2	TRBV6-2/TRBV6-3	TRBJ2-1	TGTGCCAGCAGTTACCGTCGGGGGGAGATAGCCTACAATGAGCAGTTCTTC	CASSYRRGEIAYNEQFF
few	-	TRBV10-3	TRBJ2-7	TGTGCCATCACGCGGGGCTTGGGCAGCGAGCAGTACTTC	CAITRGLGSEQYF
-	-	TRBV20-1	TRBJ2-1	TGCAGTGCTAGAGACCGTCGGGGCTATCGAACAGAGGGGCAGTTCTTC	CSARDRRGYRTEGQFF
-	-	TRBV11-2	TRBJ2-5	TGTGCCAGCAGCTTAGATGTGACCCAGTACTTC	CASSLDVTQYF
many	-	TRBV24-1	TRBJ1-5	TGTGCCACCAGTACAAGCAATCAGCCCCAGCATTTT	CATSTSNQPQHF
many	-	TRBV19	TRBJ1-5	TGTGCCAGTACCCCCCCCGGGACGGAATATCAGCCCCAGCATTTT	CASTPPGTEYQPQHF
many	TRBD2	TRBV5-5	TRBJ2-5	TGTGCCAGCAGCGGGACTAGCGGGAGGATTCAAGAGACCCAGTACTTC	CASSGTSGRIQETQYF
many	TRBD1	TRBV2	TRBJ2-1	TGTGCCAGCAGGGGACAGGGGTGGGATAATGAGCAGTTCTTC	CASRGQGWDNEQFF
many	TRBD1	TRBV7-9	TRBJ1-2	TGTGCCAGCAGCTCCAAGTCGGGACAGGCGACTTCCTCAACATATGGCTACACCTTC	CASSSKSGQATSSTYGYTF
few	-	TRBV29-1	TRBJ1-1	TGCAGCGTTAGTACCGTGGGCACTGAAGCTTTCTTT	CSVSTVGTEAFF
-	TRBD2	TRBV27	TRBJ2-2	TGTGCCAGCACCGGACTAGCGGGAGGGCCGGACACCGGGGAGCTGTTTTTT	CASTGLAGGPDTGELFF
-	-	TRBV7-9	TRBJ1-2	TGTGCCAGCAGCCCGTCTGAAGGCTACACCTTC	CASSPSEGYTF
-	-	TRBV27	TRBJ2-7	TGTGCCAGCAGTCCGAGAACAGGGCTGGGCTACGAGCAGTACTTC	CASSPRTGLGYEQYF
-	-	TRBV7-3	TRBJ2-1	TGTGCCAGCGCAGCAGGGTCCTACAATGAGCAGTTCTTC	CASAAGSYNEQFF
few	TRBD1	TRBV2	TRBJ1-5	TGTGCCAGCAGTGAAGGGACAGGGGGCTTCAATCAGCCCCAGCATTTT	CASSEGTGGFNQPQHF
-	-	TRBV29-1	TRBJ2-1	TGCAGCGTTGAATTAGGTAGGGGCGCGAACAATGAGCAGTTCTTC	CSVELGRGANNEQFF
many	TRBD2	TRBV20-1	TRBJ2-5	TGCAGTGCTCCCCGCGGACTAGATCAAGAGACCCAGTACTTC	CSAPRGLDQETQYF
-	-	TRBV5-1	TRBJ1-6	TGCGCCAGCAGCCCGGACAGCTCTAATTCACCCCTCCACTTT	CASSPDSSNSPLHF
-	-	TRBV18	TRBJ2-1	TGTGCCAGCTCCCCCGGGGCGACTAATGAGCAGTTCTTC	CASSPGATNEQFF
-	-	TRBV13	TRBJ2-4	TGTGCCAGCAGCTTAAGGGGTCTAGCCAAAAACATTCAGTACTTC	CASSLRGLAKNIQYF
-	TRBD2	TRBV14	TRBJ2-3	TGTGCCAGCAGCGCCCGACTAGGGACTACGCTAAGCACAGATACGCAGTATTTT	CASSARLGTTLSTDTQYF
many	-	TRBV5-6	TRBJ2-3	TGTGCCAGCAGTAAACTCCCGGGACGGCAAGATACGCAGTATTTT	CASSKLPGRQDTQYF